The following is a T cell receptor (beta chain) sequence with its context. Its antigen remains unknown. Sequencing was performed with immunoSEQ multiplex PCR; in TCRdb, only in-frame clones are kept and a portion is missing. The sample gives hundreds of thousands of clones, around 87% of which show up once; about 2% is in the top ten. The source of the sample is a study of cytomegalovirus exposure and HLA in healthy donors. Study-level points and caveats: The tendency of first-cohort TCR clusters to co-occur in the approximately 120 validation repertoires was identified by a subsequent analysis.

Sample: PBMCs. The sequence came from a woman aged 18-35 years in good health and CMV-seropositive.

CDR3 coding DNA: TGTGCCAGTAGTATAGAAGCTACTAGCGGGAGGACAGATACGCAGTATTTT. Translated, it gives CASSIEATSGRTDTQYF. This chain links TRBV19 with TRBJ2-3; 12 bases agree with TRBD2. This CDR3 has 17 residues. Germline CDR1 reads LNHDA; CDR2 reads SQIVND (reference sequence). V was clipped by 0 bases and J by 3 bases; unmatched bases: 4.